This T cell receptor beta chain is from a study of T cells in Graves' hyperthyroidism and ophthalmopathy (dated by TCRdb to between 2018 and 2020). About the full investigation: To identify distinguishing TCR V-J signatures, a discovery cohort of around 100 patients was used, comprising 43 with Graves' ophthalmopathy and 57 with stable Graves' hyperthyroidism. The paper reports TCR Vbeta CDR3 sequencing of over 130 peripheral blood samples: approximately 41 ophthalmopathy, 75 to 80 hyperthyroidism and approximately 17 progressor patients. The approximately 90 discovery patients were divided at random into training and test sets in a 7:3 ratio. The study also compared thyroid tissue and blood T-cell repertoires from five or six Graves' hyperthyroidism patients. Following sampling, methimazole starting at 30 mg daily was given to hyperthyroidism patients, and high-dose intravenous methylprednisolone was given to ophthalmopathy patients. An independent validation cohort of 18 to 20 hyperthyroidism patients and roughly 16 patients who later progressed to ophthalmopathy tested prospective prediction of ophthalmopathy.

Regarding this clonotype: The antigen it recognizes is unknown. A clone one base away is much larger, so this may be a read error.

Between the V and J ends, shortened by 5 bases and 3 bases respectively, the junction contains 16 bases. From the cysteine up to the phenylalanine, the CDR3 has a length of 15 residues. Only the CDR3 DNA stays, 45 bases, in frame from base 1. Based on the germline V gene, the CDR1 and CDR2 sequences are MDHEN and SYDVKM. Overall results and qualifications from the work: No statistical method was used to set the sample size in advance, and investigators knew the group allocation. Most expanded thyroid clonotypes (frequency above 0.001) were also detected in blood, a finding suggesting that blood repertoires may reflect thyroid immune responses. In validation, the model predicted progression to ophthalmopathy a median of 6.5 months before onset, with 70% to 71% sensitivity and roughly 73% specificity. A 13 V-J signature model separated ophthalmopathy from stable hyperthyroidism, with about 90% sensitivity and about 81% specificity in cross-validation and 80%/75% in testing.

The TCR beta CDR3 regions were amplified from RNA transcripts. The TCR CDR3 was subjected to a first round of RT-PCR using the HTBI primer set and the Qiagen OneStep RT-PCR kit. Libraries were constructed in a second round of multiplex PCR, after which size selection and purification were performed. Libraries were sequenced paired-end with 100 bp reads on an Illumina HiSeq2000. As for the original processing: SOAPnuke was used to process the raw data, throwing out any read that contained adapters or uncalled bases, had a mean Phred below 15, or lacked an exact constant-primer or identifier match. COPE v1.2.5 was used to merge the high-quality paired reads, and each unique nucleotide sequence was defined as a clonotype. MiTCR v1.1 was used to align the clonotypes against IMGT TRBV, TRBD and TRBJ reference segments. The analysis included only V-J combinations with a frequency above 0.0001, which together covered roughly 99% of the repertoires. The TCS score was defined as the ratio of F50 (clonal expansion) to E x V (chaos), calculated using BLOSUM62-based TCRdist between CDR3 peptides within each V-J. Welch's t-statistics and random forest reduced 514 V-J features to 13, which were used in a naive Bayes classifier (R e1071). The similarity between thyroid and blood repertoires was quantified using the Morisita-Horn index. TCRdb itself trimmed the public reads at Q25 with fastp, ran MiXCR and retained productive beta chains. A single entry per CDR3 protein holds the most common genes and DNA from its merged rows. In this record, the V and J calls reflect TCRdb's handling and not the investigators' own analysis. The sample has roughly 570,000 distinct CDR3 sequences on record, 40% to 55% of them singletons. The ten largest clones capture around 17% of the sample.

The study excluded patients with uncontrolled infections, other autoimmune diseases, pregnancy or lactation. Diagnoses relied on clinical symptoms, serum thyroxine and TRAb, thyroid ultrasound and orbital computed tomography. Total RNA was extracted using Trizol reagent, and RNA quality was assessed on an Agilent 2100 Bioanalyzer. The specimen sequenced was peripheral blood or thyroid tissue (not recorded which). This sequence uses TRBV28 and TRBJ2-5; TRBD1 is perhaps the D gene, given 6 matching bases. This receptor was obtained from an adult woman with Graves' disease, either hyperthyroidism or ophthalmopathy (not recorded which). CDR3 region: CASSRPRAGEETQYF. The DNA reads TGTGCCAGCAGTCGGCCGCGGGCAGGGGAAGAGACCCAGTACTTC.